This T cell receptor beta chain was found in a study of regulatory T cells. Study outcomes and limitations: Patient repertoires had restricted TRB V-J pairs and skewed V and J usage, most in Tregs. In CD3G-deficient patients, conventional CD4+ T cells were enriched for hydrophobic CDR3 residues at positions 6 and 7.

Primers: 52 TRBV forward and 13 TRBJ reverse. Measured with immunoSEQ multiplex PCR; TCRdb has only the in-frame clones, and not every one. The profile covers around 17,000 clones, with around 84% appearing a single time and approximately 8% taken by the ten largest. Autoimmunity was present in every CD3G-deficient patient, worse in two. Patients aged 2 to 39 years had fewer naive T cells. Regulatory (CD25-high CD127-low) and conventional (CD25-low CD127-high) CD4+ T cells were sorted separately. To note about this clone: The antigen remains unidentified.

From germline, CDR1 is SGHRS and CDR2 YFSETQ. CDR3 size: 13 residues. Trimming removed 4 bases from V and 5 bases from J; junction bases left unmatched: 5. This clonotype originated in a person younger than 45 with CD3G deficiency. Sequencing was performed on conventional CD4+ T cells sorted from blood. This chain joins TRBV5-1 and TRBJ1-1, with 7 bases fitting TRBD1. For the CDR3, the DNA is TGCGCCAGCAGCGGGAACAGGGGTACTGAAGCTTTCTTT. Translated, it gives CASSGNRGTEAFF.